What follows is one T cell receptor (beta chain) and its context. Its antigen specificity is not known. Qualities for individual bases were not recorded, and no much larger clone is one base off. The intended sense of this specimen's time point label: newly diagnosed GD, antithyroid drugs for less than 3 months. For both TCR sequencing and RNA sequencing, RNA was extracted from PBMCs using TRIzol. Graves' disease was diagnosed according to American Thyroid Association guidelines. Patients were recruited from an endocrinology department in Xi'an, China. From each patient, 7.5 to 10 milliliters of peripheral blood was collected into an EDTA anticoagulant tube. Ficoll Paque Plus density gradient separation was used to isolate PBMCs, and no further T cell sorting was performed. RNA quality was checked with an Agilent 2100 Bioanalyzer and agarose gel, and concentration with a NanoDrop 2000. This sample was included in a study of regulatory T cells in long-lasting Graves disease (dated by TCRdb to about 2021). As for the study more broadly: In the newly diagnosed Graves' disease group, patients had been taking antithyroid drugs for less than 3 months. A total of some 33 samples were covered by TCR sequencing, comprising roughly 13 persistent and 20 or so newly diagnosed Graves' disease patients. The study was registered as a clinical trial and conducted in China. Peripheral blood TCR sequencing and RNA sequencing compared persistent Graves' disease patients with newly diagnosed Graves' disease patients.

Libraries were built with multiplex PCR. The run used an Illumina HiSeq 4000. TCR beta libraries were built with iRepertoire HTBI primers and Arm-PCR amplification of CDR3 regions. Before sequencing, the PCR products underwent gel purification. For the original study's pipeline: Gene usage analysis of CDR3 amino acid clonotypes relied on the roughly 60 TRBV and around 13 TRBJ segments identified across samples. COPE and FqMerger were used to merge filtered high-quality paired reads into contigs. BLAST was used to align contigs to IMGT TRBV, TRBD and TRBJ reference genes, with CDR3 defined following IMGT. Any clonotype with a frequency above 0.1% was counted as a highly expanded clone. Shannon entropy served as the measure of repertoire diversity, while the Gini coefficient captured V-J evenness. A clonotype found in more than one individual was treated as public. Clones were called with MiXCR by TCRdb after fastp trimmed the public reads at Q25, and only in-frame beta chains were retained. Records with the same CDR3 protein are collapsed into one entry carrying the most frequent genes and DNA. TCRdb assigned the V and J calls; the authors' analysis was not used. The sample table contains under 250,000 distinct CDR3 sequences; only one count was recorded for approximately 18% of them. Roughly 10% of the sample is in the top ten clones.

The CDR3 measures 17 amino acids from cysteine to phenylalanine. The read is trimmed to its CDR3 DNA, 51 bases read in frame from base 1. V and J are truncated by 2 bases and 1 base respectively, leaving an intervening sequence of 17 bases. The study at large found these results: Lower TCR Shannon entropy and fewer highly expanded clones were observed in persistent Graves' disease patients than in newly diagnosed patients, which suggested clonal expansion. A larger number of public clonotypes was shared among persistent patients (about 2,700) than among newly diagnosed patients (around 890). Sequencing and analysis were limited to the TCR beta chain. Persistent disease showed preferential use of TRBV28, TRBJ1-2 and TRBJ2-5, whereas newly diagnosed disease favored TRBV20-1 and TRBJ2-1. The small sample size was acknowledged by the authors as a limitation that may reduce accuracy. Because the primary lesion, thyroid tissue, could not be accessed, the study looked at peripheral blood alone.

The same data also went into a second study, on T cells in Graves' hyperthyroidism and ophthalmopathy. Reported in the second study: Stable Graves' hyperthyroidism was defined as no progression to ophthalmopathy during 18 months of follow-up. Hyperthyroidism patients were aged 18 to 65 years and newly diagnosed, with disease duration of less than 2 months. Any patient with an uncontrolled infection, another autoimmune disease, pregnancy or lactation was excluded. Diagnoses relied on clinical symptoms, serum thyroxine and TRAb, thyroid ultrasound and orbital computed tomography. The first round of RT-PCR for the TCR CDR3 was performed with the HTBI primer set and the Qiagen OneStep RT-PCR kit. Most expanded thyroid clonotypes (frequency above 0.001) were also found in blood, which suggests that blood repertoires may mirror thyroid immune responses. A 13 V-J signature model separated ophthalmopathy from stable hyperthyroidism, with roughly 88% sensitivity and roughly 81% specificity in cross-validation and 80%/75% in testing. During validation, the model predicted progression to ophthalmopathy a median of around six months ahead of onset, with 60% to 71% sensitivity and less than 85% specificity. TCR V-J signatures able to tell the groups apart were searched for in a discovery cohort of 95 or so patients, of whom around 43 had Graves' ophthalmopathy and more than 55 had stable Graves' hyperthyroidism. Prospective prediction of ophthalmopathy was tested in an independent validation cohort of 18 to 20 hyperthyroidism patients and 15 to 17 patients who later progressed to ophthalmopathy. The approximately 95 discovery patients were divided at random into training and test sets in a 7:3 ratio. In addition, the study compared T-cell repertoires in thyroid tissue and in blood from about 6 Graves' hyperthyroidism patients. Following sampling, methimazole starting at 30 mg daily was given to hyperthyroidism patients, and high-dose intravenous methylprednisolone was given to ophthalmopathy patients. The libraries were constructed in a second round of multiplex PCR and then size-selected and purified. Paired-end sequencing of the libraries was performed with 100 bp reads on an Illumina HiSeq2000. Raw data were processed with SOAPnuke, discarding reads with adapters, uncalled bases, mean Phred below 15, or no exact constant-primer or identifier match. High-quality paired reads were merged using COPE v1.2.5, and each unique nucleotide sequence was defined as a clonotype. Clonotypes were aligned to IMGT TRBV, TRBD and TRBJ reference segments using MiTCR v1.1. The analysis was restricted to V-J combinations with a frequency above 0.0001, which together covered 98% to 99.2% of the repertoires. The TCS score was defined as F50 (clonal expansion) divided by E x V (chaos), with BLOSUM62-based TCRdist calculated between CDR3 peptides within each V-J. Welch's t-statistics and random forest reduced roughly 500 V-J features to about 13, which were used in a naive Bayes classifier (R e1071). No statistical method was used to set the sample size in advance, and investigators knew the group allocation. The paper describes TCR Vbeta CDR3 sequencing of 140 or so peripheral blood samples, made up of roughly 45 ophthalmopathy patients, 70 to 75 hyperthyroidism patients and roughly 17 progressor patients.

The sequencing here drew on peripheral blood mononuclear cells (PBMCs), taken at new diagnosis, from a patient treated with antithyroid drugs. The rearranged chain carries TRBV12-3 or TRBV12-4 and TRBJ1-1; D gene: possibly TRBD1, on 5 matching bases. This sequence originates from a young woman with Graves disease. Donor details come from another sample of the same person, matched by shared clones. The sequenced DNA: TGTGCCAGCAGTTTAAGGCGAAGGGGAAGGGGGAACACTGAAGCTTTCTTT. This encodes CASSLRRRGRGNTEAFF.